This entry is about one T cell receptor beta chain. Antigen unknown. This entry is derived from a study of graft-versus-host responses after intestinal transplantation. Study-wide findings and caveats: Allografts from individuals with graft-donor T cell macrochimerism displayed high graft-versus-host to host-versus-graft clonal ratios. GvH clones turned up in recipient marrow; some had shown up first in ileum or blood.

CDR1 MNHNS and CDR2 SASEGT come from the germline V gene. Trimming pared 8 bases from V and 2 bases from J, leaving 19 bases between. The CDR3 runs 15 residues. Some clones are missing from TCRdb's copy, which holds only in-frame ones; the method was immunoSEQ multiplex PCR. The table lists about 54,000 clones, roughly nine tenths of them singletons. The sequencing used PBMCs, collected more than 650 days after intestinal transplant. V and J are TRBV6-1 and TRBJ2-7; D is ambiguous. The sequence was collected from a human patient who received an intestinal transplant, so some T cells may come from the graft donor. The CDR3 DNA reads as TGTGCCAGCCTGAAATCGAGCTCGTCTCCCTACGAGCAGTACTTC. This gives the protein CASLKSSSSPYEQYF.